This T cell receptor beta chain was recorded in a study of neoadjuvant nivolumab and ipilimumab in lung cancer. TCRdb's copy holds only in-frame clones and misses some; the assay was immunoSEQ multiplex PCR. The sample includes about 19,000 clones, around 86% of them seen just once. With 1 base removed from V and 3 bases from J, the gap between germline ends came to 13 bases. The CDR3 is 16 amino acids. Germline V gives CDR1 SGHAT, CDR2 FQNNGV. The source of this sequence is an adult with non-small cell lung cancer. This material consisted of peripheral blood, taken before neoadjuvant nivolumab, alone or with ipilimumab. The J gene is TRBJ2-1, the V gene TRBV11-2, with D maybe TRBD1 (6 bases). The CDR3 spells CASSLGPQGFYNEQFF. The CDR3 nucleotides read TGTGCCAGCAGCTTAGGCCCACAGGGATTCTACAATGAGCAGTTCTTC.